The 9 T cell receptor beta chains below were found in one sample sequenced in a study of blood T cells in healthy people across ages. The second PCR ran about 6 to 12 cycles with a sample-barcoded 5' primer and J-beta primers. In TCRdb, the 5' RACE reads were re-called with MiXCR into one record per CDR3 protein. Of more than 800,000 distinct CDR3 sequences listed, roughly 26% are singletons. Source material: blood. The receptor source for this set is a woman over 75 in good health.

The chain recombines TRBV4-3 with TRBJ2-2; 7 bases agree with TRBD1. The germline gives CDR1 LGHNA, CDR2 YSLEER. V lost 4 bases and J lost 4; bases outside the gene matches: 6. The CDR3 consists of 15 residues. The CDR3, as DNA: TGCGCCAGCAGCCCCGAAGCAGGGGGCACCGGGGAGCTGTTTTTT. This translates into CASSPEAGGTGELFF.

In regard to this clonotype: One end of the junction is discordant with germline, which a read error may explain. The genes are TRBV7-2 and TRBJ2-2; maybe TRBD2 (5 bases). The CDR3 contains 16 residues. CDR1 is SGHTA, CDR2 FQGNSA, per germline. The CDR3 DNA is TGTGCCAGCAGTCATTCGCGGATTTCGAACACCGGGGAGCGGTTTTTT. Its protein is CASSHSRISNTGERFF.

The table lists this clonotype with many counts. The rearrangement links TRBV6-2 or TRBV6-3 to TRBJ2-1; 9 nucleotides line up with TRBD1. V lost 7 bases and J lost 7; bases outside the gene matches: 11. Germline V gene data show CDR1 as MNHEY and CDR2 as SVGEGT. The CDR3 runs 15 residues. Here the CDR3 DNA reads TGTGCCAGCATCACCCGGGACAGGGATTGGAATGAGCAGTTCTTC. Its translation: CASITRDRDWNEQFF.

This clonotype was seen repeatedly, ten times or more. The chain recombines TRBV5-1 with TRBJ2-7, with 10 bases lining up with TRBD1. The junction had 3 bases not matched to a gene; V was cut back by 0 bases and J by 6 bases. The CDR3 runs 14 residues. Germline V lookup: CDR1 SGHRS, CDR2 YFSETQ. CDR3 sequence reads: CASSLETGGREQYF. As DNA, the CDR3 is TGCGCCAGCAGCTTGGAGACAGGGGGCCGCGAGCAGTACTTC.

Turning to this clonotype: A clone one base away is much larger, so this may be a read error. The V gene is TRBV6-6, the J gene TRBJ2-1, with D tentatively TRBD1 or TRBD2 (5 bases each). The CDR3 is 13 residues long. The V and J ends lost 7 bases and 7 bases respectively, with 14 bases between them. Germline loops: CDR1 MNHNY, CDR2 SVGAGI (reference sequence). The CDR3 region has the DNA TGTGCCAGCACCCGGGGCAGGGAAAATGAGCAGTTCTTC. It codes for CASTRGRENEQFF.

This clonotype was recorded at least ten times. This sequence joins TRBV29-1 and TRBJ1-5, with D perhaps matching TRBD1 (6 bases). The CDR3 length is 15 residues. CDR1 is SQVTM, CDR2 ANQGSEA, per germline. V lost 4 bases to trimming and J lost 2 bases, with 15 bases between them. The CDR3 spells CSVVLSPGGNQPQHF. The CDR3 DNA reads TGCAGCGTTGTCCTCTCGCCAGGGGGCAATCAGCCCCAGCATTTT.

This clonotype was observed at least ten times. The gene calls are TRBV7-2 and TRBJ1-2, with TRBD1 matching 8 bases. CDR3 length equals 14 residues. Germline CDR1 SGHTA, CDR2 FQGNSA. The V gene end was trimmed by 2 bases and the J gene end by 3 bases; junction bases not matched to a gene: 2. The CDR3 DNA reads as TGTGCCAGCAGCTTAACGACAGGGGACTATGGCTACACCTTC. Its protein product is CASSLTTGDYGYTF.

The chain has TRBV12-3 or TRBV12-4 and TRBJ2-5, with TRBD1 matching 9 bases. The CDR3 runs to 15 residues. Unmatched junction bases numbered 10, after V lost 5 bases and J lost 6 bases. DNA of the CDR3: TGTGCCAGCAGTGGACAGGGGAGAAGGCAAAAGACCCAGTACTTC. Protein sequence: CASSGQGRRQKTQYF.

This clonotype was counted ten times or more. The chain carries TRBV5-1 and TRBJ1-2; TRBD1 agrees at 9 bases. Germline V CDR1 and CDR2: SGHRS, YFSETQ. The CDR3 spans 14 residues. The V segment lost 4 bases and the J segment 8 bases; nucleotides outside the gene matches: 9. CDR3 sequence reads: CASSPGQGIGGYTF. In DNA, the CDR3 is TGCGCCAGCAGCCCGGGACAGGGAATAGGCGGCTACACCTTC.